A selection of T cell receptor beta chains follows, all from one sample in a study of blood T cells in healthy people across ages. Each CDR3 protein gets one entry after TCRdb re-called the 5' RACE reads with MiXCR. Here the sample spans about 1 million distinct CDR3 sequences, approximately 25% being singletons. These same data were also listed under a study on T cells of mothers and their children.

The sequenced sample was blood. The receptors were gathered from a girl aged 2-10 years in good health. CDR3s include the opening cysteine and the closing phenylalanine or tryptophan. Fields, in order: clone size, J gene, D gene, CDR3 length, V gene, CDR3 protein, CDR3 DNA. A D gene is named only where the DNA matches it firmly. Size is stated for part of the rows, as once, few or many counts, or as a class when the clone is expanded.

clone size: few
J gene: TRBJ2-2
D gene: TRBD1
CDR3 length: 16
V gene: TRBV3-1
CDR3 protein: CASSQVADRVAGELFF
CDR3 DNA: TGTGCCAGCAGCCAAGTAGCGGACAGGGTCGCCGGGGAGCTGTTTTTT

clone size: -
J gene: TRBJ2-4
D gene: -
CDR3 length: 12
V gene: TRBV19
CDR3 protein: CASGSLADIQYF
CDR3 DNA: TGTGCCAGTGGTAGTTTGGCGGACATTCAGTACTTC

clone size: -
J gene: TRBJ2-5
D gene: TRBD2
CDR3 length: 16
V gene: TRBV7-7
CDR3 protein: CASSPGLAGWQETQYF
CDR3 DNA: TGTGCTAGCAGCCCCGGACTAGCGGGATGGCAAGAGACCCAGTACTTC

clone size: few
J gene: TRBJ2-7
D gene: -
CDR3 length: 15
V gene: TRBV28
CDR3 protein: CASSLGVLGSYEQYF
CDR3 DNA: TGTGCCAGCAGTCTCGGGGTACTAGGTTCCTACGAGCAGTACTTC

clone size: -
J gene: TRBJ1-5
D gene: -
CDR3 length: 12
V gene: TRBV9
CDR3 protein: CASVASDQPQHF
CDR3 DNA: TGTGCCAGCGTAGCGTCTGATCAGCCCCAGCATTTT

clone size: few
J gene: TRBJ1-5
D gene: -
CDR3 length: 14
V gene: TRBV5-6
CDR3 protein: CASSLNGENQPQHF
CDR3 DNA: TGTGCCAGCAGCTTGAATGGGGAGAATCAGCCCCAGCATTTT

clone size: many
J gene: TRBJ2-7
D gene: -
CDR3 length: 15
V gene: TRBV4-3
CDR3 protein: CASSYHFPGHYEQYF
CDR3 DNA: TGCGCCAGCAGCTATCACTTCCCCGGACACTACGAGCAGTACTTC

clone size: -
J gene: TRBJ2-3
D gene: TRBD2
CDR3 length: 14
V gene: TRBV27
CDR3 protein: CASSRGRVEDTQYF
CDR3 DNA: TGTGCCAGCAGTCGGGGGAGGGTGGAAGATACGCAGTATTTT

clone size: -
J gene: TRBJ1-1
D gene: -
CDR3 length: 12
V gene: TRBV5-4
CDR3 protein: CASSARLTEAFF
CDR3 DNA: TGTGCCAGCAGCGCCCGATTGACTGAAGCTTTCTTT

clone size: few
J gene: TRBJ2-2
D gene: -
CDR3 length: 15
V gene: TRBV4-2
CDR3 protein: CASSQGPRNTGELFF
CDR3 DNA: TGTGCCAGCAGCCAAGGACCCCGGAACACCGGGGAGCTGTTTTTT

clone size: -
J gene: TRBJ2-7
D gene: -
CDR3 length: 14
V gene: TRBV5-1
CDR3 protein: CASSPVVANYEQYF
CDR3 DNA: TGCGCCAGCAGCCCCGTGGTAGCGAACTACGAGCAGTACTTC

clone size: -
J gene: TRBJ1-6
D gene: TRBD1
CDR3 length: 14
V gene: TRBV5-4
CDR3 protein: CASSLGQLETPLHF
CDR3 DNA: TGTGCCAGCAGCCTGGGACAGTTGGAGACACCCCTCCACTTT

clone size: once
J gene: TRBJ2-6
D gene: -
CDR3 length: 15
V gene: TRBV6-5
CDR3 protein: CASTGTSSGANVLTF
CDR3 DNA: TGTGCCAGCACCGGGACATCCTCTGGGGCCAACGTCCTGACTTTC

clone size: few
J gene: TRBJ2-5
D gene: TRBD2
CDR3 length: 16
V gene: TRBV20-1
CDR3 protein: CSARDSRRGGRETQYF
CDR3 DNA: TGCAGTGCTAGAGATAGTCGGCGCGGGGGACGAGAGACCCAGTACTTC

clone size: -
J gene: TRBJ2-1
D gene: -
CDR3 length: 11
V gene: TRBV29-1
CDR3 protein: CSVGSNNEQFF
CDR3 DNA: TGCAGCGTTGGCAGCAACAATGAGCAGTTCTTC

clone size: -
J gene: TRBJ1-3
D gene: -
CDR3 length: 16
V gene: TRBV7-9
CDR3 protein: CASSEWGGAPGNTIYF
CDR3 DNA: TGTGCCAGCAGCGAATGGGGGGGCGCCCCTGGAAACACCATATATTTT

clone size: -
J gene: TRBJ2-1
D gene: -
CDR3 length: 13
V gene: TRBV4-1
CDR3 protein: CAGSPWDYNEQFF
CDR3 DNA: TGCGCCGGCAGCCCCTGGGATTACAATGAGCAGTTCTTC

clone size: -
J gene: TRBJ1-3
D gene: -
CDR3 length: 9
V gene: TRBV18
CDR3 protein: CASSSDIYF
CDR3 DNA: TGTGCCAGCTCATCGGACATATATTTT

clone size: -
J gene: TRBJ1-6
D gene: -
CDR3 length: 15
V gene: TRBV20-1
CDR3 protein: CSASLAGAVGSPLHF
CDR3 DNA: TGCAGTGCTAGTCTCGCCGGGGCAGTGGGTTCACCCCTCCACTTT

clone size: few
J gene: TRBJ2-3
D gene: -
CDR3 length: 15
V gene: TRBV7-9
CDR3 protein: CASSSLFPDALSQYF
CDR3 DNA: TGTGCCAGCAGCTCATTATTTCCCGACGCCCTCTCGCAGTATTTT

clone size: few
J gene: TRBJ1-5
D gene: TRBD1
CDR3 length: 15
V gene: TRBV27
CDR3 protein: CASGTIEDRTGPQHF
CDR3 DNA: TGTGCCAGCGGTACCATAGAGGACAGGACTGGACCCCAGCATTTT

clone size: few
J gene: TRBJ2-5
D gene: -
CDR3 length: 15
V gene: TRBV9
CDR3 protein: CASSVVWGEQETQYF
CDR3 DNA: TGTGCCAGCAGCGTAGTATGGGGAGAACAAGAGACCCAGTACTTC

clone size: few
J gene: TRBJ1-1
D gene: -
CDR3 length: 13
V gene: TRBV25-1
CDR3 protein: CASSEIIGLGAFF
CDR3 DNA: TGTGCCAGCAGTGAAATTATCGGACTTGGAGCTTTCTTT

clone size: -
J gene: TRBJ2-5
D gene: -
CDR3 length: 18
V gene: TRBV7-3
CDR3 protein: CASSFLMRRGRREETQYF
CDR3 DNA: TGTGCCAGCAGCTTTTTGATGCGGCGTGGCAGGAGAGAGGAGACCCAGTACTTC

clone size: -
J gene: TRBJ2-7
D gene: -
CDR3 length: 13
V gene: TRBV6-5
CDR3 protein: CASSLNSFYEQYF
CDR3 DNA: TGTGCCAGCAGTTTAAACTCATTCTACGAGCAGTACTTC

clone size: few
J gene: TRBJ2-5
D gene: TRBD1
CDR3 length: 16
V gene: TRBV29-1
CDR3 protein: CSVEDLQGQVVETQYF
CDR3 DNA: TGCAGCGTTGAAGATCTTCAAGGACAGGTCGTGGAGACCCAGTACTTC

clone size: few
J gene: TRBJ2-3
D gene: -
CDR3 length: 14
V gene: TRBV19
CDR3 protein: CASSILSRTDTQYF
CDR3 DNA: TGTGCCAGTAGTATCCTTTCCAGGACAGATACGCAGTATTTT

clone size: few
J gene: TRBJ2-1
D gene: -
CDR3 length: 12
V gene: TRBV7-3
CDR3 protein: CASSQVGPAQFF
CDR3 DNA: TGTGCCAGCAGCCAAGTTGGACCTGCGCAGTTCTTC

clone size: few
J gene: TRBJ2-7
D gene: -
CDR3 length: 13
V gene: TRBV12-3/TRBV12-4
CDR3 protein: CASSPSDSLEQYF
CDR3 DNA: TGTGCCAGCAGTCCCTCCGACAGCTTAGAGCAGTACTTC

clone size: -
J gene: TRBJ2-3
D gene: TRBD2
CDR3 length: 14
V gene: TRBV7-2
CDR3 protein: CASSTASGTDTQYF
CDR3 DNA: TGTGCCAGCAGTACTGCTAGCGGGACAGATACGCAGTATTTT

clone size: -
J gene: TRBJ1-1
D gene: -
CDR3 length: 11
V gene: TRBV7-3
CDR3 protein: CASSDGREAFF
CDR3 DNA: TGTGCCAGCAGCGATGGTAGGGAAGCTTTCTTT

clone size: -
J gene: TRBJ1-5
D gene: TRBD1
CDR3 length: 14
V gene: TRBV12-3/TRBV12-4
CDR3 protein: CASSHTGEGQPQHF
CDR3 DNA: TGTGCCAGCAGTCATACAGGGGAGGGACAGCCCCAGCATTTT

clone size: -
J gene: TRBJ1-5
D gene: -
CDR3 length: 13
V gene: TRBV20-1
CDR3 protein: CSASVNLLQPQHF
CDR3 DNA: TGCAGTGCTAGCGTTAATCTCCTTCAGCCCCAGCATTTT

clone size: few
J gene: TRBJ2-5
D gene: TRBD2
CDR3 length: 15
V gene: TRBV5-1
CDR3 protein: CASSPGVAGQETQYF
CDR3 DNA: TGCGCCAGCAGCCCCGGGGTAGCGGGCCAAGAGACCCAGTACTTC

clone size: few
J gene: TRBJ2-3
D gene: -
CDR3 length: 13
V gene: TRBV20-1
CDR3 protein: CSAFQPDSYTQYF
CDR3 DNA: TGCAGTGCTTTTCAGCCCGATTCTTATACGCAGTATTTT

clone size: few
J gene: TRBJ2-7
D gene: TRBD2
CDR3 length: 14
V gene: TRBV6-2/TRBV6-3
CDR3 protein: CASSETSGFYEQYF
CDR3 DNA: TGTGCCAGCAGTGAGACTAGCGGATTCTACGAGCAGTACTTC

clone size: few
J gene: TRBJ2-7
D gene: -
CDR3 length: 13
V gene: TRBV12-3/TRBV12-4
CDR3 protein: CASSLNVGSEQYF
CDR3 DNA: TGTGCCAGCAGTTTAAACGTCGGGAGCGAGCAGTACTTC

clone size: -
J gene: TRBJ1-2
D gene: -
CDR3 length: 14
V gene: TRBV7-9
CDR3 protein: CASGTPGLNYGYTF
CDR3 DNA: TGTGCCAGCGGCACGCCCGGATTGAACTATGGCTACACCTTC

clone size: -
J gene: TRBJ2-1
D gene: TRBD2
CDR3 length: 15
V gene: TRBV12-3/TRBV12-4
CDR3 protein: CASSFLAGTDNEQFF
CDR3 DNA: TGTGCCAGTAGTTTTCTAGCGGGGACGGATAATGAGCAGTTCTTC

clone size: -
J gene: TRBJ2-1
D gene: -
CDR3 length: 16
V gene: TRBV9
CDR3 protein: CASSVQTSASYNEQFF
CDR3 DNA: TGTGCCAGCAGCGTGCAGACTAGTGCCTCCTACAATGAGCAGTTCTTC

clone size: -
J gene: TRBJ2-5
D gene: -
CDR3 length: 15
V gene: TRBV4-2
CDR3 protein: CASSQVVDSQETQYF
CDR3 DNA: TGTGCCAGCAGCCAAGTCGTCGATTCTCAAGAGACCCAGTACTTC

clone size: few
J gene: TRBJ1-3
D gene: -
CDR3 length: 13
V gene: TRBV10-3
CDR3 protein: CATTGEAGNTIYF
CDR3 DNA: TGTGCCACCACGGGTGAAGCTGGAAACACCATATATTTT

clone size: -
J gene: TRBJ1-1
D gene: -
CDR3 length: 14
V gene: TRBV4-3
CDR3 protein: CASSQDLVNTEAFF
CDR3 DNA: TGCGCCAGCAGCCAAGATCTCGTGAACACTGAAGCTTTCTTT

clone size: few
J gene: TRBJ2-7
D gene: TRBD2
CDR3 length: 16
V gene: TRBV20-1
CDR3 protein: CSAPKAPGLAGGEQYF
CDR3 DNA: TGCAGTGCTCCGAAAGCGCCGGGACTAGCGGGAGGCGAGCAGTACTTC

clone size: few
J gene: TRBJ2-3
D gene: -
CDR3 length: 14
V gene: TRBV7-9
CDR3 protein: CASSTYGGTDTQYF
CDR3 DNA: TGTGCCAGCAGCACATACGGAGGCACAGATACGCAGTATTTT

clone size: few
J gene: TRBJ1-6
D gene: -
CDR3 length: 15
V gene: TRBV12-3/TRBV12-4
CDR3 protein: CASSAQTGRNSPLHF
CDR3 DNA: TGTGCCAGCAGTGCCCAGACAGGTCGGAATTCACCCCTCCACTTT

clone size: few
J gene: TRBJ2-5
D gene: -
CDR3 length: 13
V gene: TRBV5-1
CDR3 protein: CASSNTGGETQYF
CDR3 DNA: TGCGCCAGCAGCAATACAGGAGGGGAGACCCAGTACTTC

clone size: many
J gene: TRBJ2-5
D gene: TRBD2
CDR3 length: 14
V gene: TRBV20-1
CDR3 protein: CSASLAGGVETQYF
CDR3 DNA: TGCAGTGCTAGTTTAGCGGGAGGGGTAGAGACCCAGTACTTC

clone size: -
J gene: TRBJ1-2
D gene: -
CDR3 length: 12
V gene: TRBV4-1
CDR3 protein: CASSQDEEGYTF
CDR3 DNA: TGCGCCAGCAGCCAAGACGAAGAGGGCTACACCTTC

clone size: -
J gene: TRBJ1-1
D gene: -
CDR3 length: 11
V gene: TRBV6-5
CDR3 protein: CASSYGEDAFF
CDR3 DNA: TGTGCCAGCAGTTACGGGGAAGACGCTTTCTTT

clone size: -
J gene: TRBJ2-7
D gene: -
CDR3 length: 14
V gene: TRBV18
CDR3 protein: CASSPDQTAYEQYF
CDR3 DNA: TGTGCCAGCTCACCAGATCAGACAGCCTACGAGCAGTACTTC

clone size: few
J gene: TRBJ1-1
D gene: TRBD1
CDR3 length: 12
V gene: TRBV29-1
CDR3 protein: CSVGTGGTEAFF
CDR3 DNA: TGCAGCGTTGGGACAGGGGGCACTGAAGCTTTCTTT